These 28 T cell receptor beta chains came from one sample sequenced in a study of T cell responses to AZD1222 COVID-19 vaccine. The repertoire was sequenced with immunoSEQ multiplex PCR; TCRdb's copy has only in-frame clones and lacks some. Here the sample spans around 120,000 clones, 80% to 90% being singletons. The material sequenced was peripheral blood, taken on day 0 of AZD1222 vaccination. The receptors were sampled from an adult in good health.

The CDR3 region has the DNA TGTGCCAGCTCACCGACTAGCGGGGGTCGGTGGGAGACCCAGTACTTC. Its translation: CASSPTSGGRWETQYF. This chain connects TRBV18 to TRBJ2-5; 12 bases line up with TRBD2. Germline-derived CDR1 and CDR2 are KGHSH and LQKENI. CDR3 length: 16 residues. Trimming took 3 bases from V and 5 from J; bases not matched to a gene: 7.

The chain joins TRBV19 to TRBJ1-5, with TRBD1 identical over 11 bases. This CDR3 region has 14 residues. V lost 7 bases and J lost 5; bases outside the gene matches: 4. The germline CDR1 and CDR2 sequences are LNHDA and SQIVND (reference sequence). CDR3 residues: CASTWTGGHQPQHF. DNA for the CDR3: TGTGCCAGTACTTGGACAGGGGGCCATCAGCCCCAGCATTTT.

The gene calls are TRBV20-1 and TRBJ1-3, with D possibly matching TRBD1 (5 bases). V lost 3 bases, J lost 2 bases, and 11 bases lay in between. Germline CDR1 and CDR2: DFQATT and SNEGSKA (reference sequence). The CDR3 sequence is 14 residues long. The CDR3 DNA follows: TGCAGTGCTAGTGGGAGGGACGCTGGAAACACCATATATTTT. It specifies CSASGRDAGNTIYF.

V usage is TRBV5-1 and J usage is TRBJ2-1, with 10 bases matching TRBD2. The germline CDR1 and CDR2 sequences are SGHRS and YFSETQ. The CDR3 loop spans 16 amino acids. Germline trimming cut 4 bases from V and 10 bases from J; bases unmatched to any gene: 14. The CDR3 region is CASSPAPAGGPREQFF. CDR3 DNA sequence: TGCGCCAGCAGCCCGGCGCCAGCGGGAGGGCCAAGGGAGCAGTTCTTC.

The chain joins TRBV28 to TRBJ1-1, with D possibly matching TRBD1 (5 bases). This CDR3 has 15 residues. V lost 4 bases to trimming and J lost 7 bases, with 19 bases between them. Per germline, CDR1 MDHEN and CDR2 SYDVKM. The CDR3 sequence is CASSYGGLETVEAFF. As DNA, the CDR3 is TGTGCCAGCAGTTATGGCGGATTGGAGACAGTTGAAGCTTTCTTT.

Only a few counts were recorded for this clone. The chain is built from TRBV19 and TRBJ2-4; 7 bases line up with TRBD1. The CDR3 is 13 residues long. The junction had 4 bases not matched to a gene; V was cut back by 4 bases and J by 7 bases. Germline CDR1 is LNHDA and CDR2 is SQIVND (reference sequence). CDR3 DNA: TGTGCCAGTAGTAGAGACAGGGAGAACATTCAGTACTTC. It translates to CASSRDRENIQYF.

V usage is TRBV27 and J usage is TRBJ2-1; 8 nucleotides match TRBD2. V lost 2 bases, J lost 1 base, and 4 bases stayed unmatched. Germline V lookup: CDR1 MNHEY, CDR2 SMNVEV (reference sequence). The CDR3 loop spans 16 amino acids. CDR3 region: CASSLGGGPSYNEQFF. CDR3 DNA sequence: TGTGCCAGCAGTTTAGGCGGGGGGCCTTCCTACAATGAGCAGTTCTTC.

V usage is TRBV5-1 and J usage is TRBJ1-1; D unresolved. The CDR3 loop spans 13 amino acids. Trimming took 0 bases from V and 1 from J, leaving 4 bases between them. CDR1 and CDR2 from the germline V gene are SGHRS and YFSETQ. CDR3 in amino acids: CASSLDPNTEAFF. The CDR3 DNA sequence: TGCGCCAGCAGCTTGGACCCGAACACTGAAGCTTTCTTT. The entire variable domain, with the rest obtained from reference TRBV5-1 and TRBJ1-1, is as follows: KAGVTQTPRYLIKTRGQQVTLSCSPISGHRSVSWYQQTPGQGLQFLFEYFSETQRNKGNFPGRFSGRQFSNSRSEMNVSTLELGDSALYLCASSLDPNTEAFFGQGTRLTVV.

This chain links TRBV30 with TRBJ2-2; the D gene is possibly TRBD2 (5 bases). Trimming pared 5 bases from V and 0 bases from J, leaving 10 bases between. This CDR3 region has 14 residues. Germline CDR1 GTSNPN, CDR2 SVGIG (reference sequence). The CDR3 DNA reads TGTGCCTGGGGACTCTTCGCGAACACCGGGGAGCTGTTTTTT. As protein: CAWGLFANTGELFF. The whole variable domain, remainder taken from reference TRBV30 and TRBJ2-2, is SQTIHQWPATLVQPVGSPLSLECTVEGTSNPNLYWYRQAAGRGLQLLFYSVGIGQISSEVPQNLSASRPQDRQFILSSKKLLLSDSGFYLCAWGLFANTGELFFGEGSRLTVL.

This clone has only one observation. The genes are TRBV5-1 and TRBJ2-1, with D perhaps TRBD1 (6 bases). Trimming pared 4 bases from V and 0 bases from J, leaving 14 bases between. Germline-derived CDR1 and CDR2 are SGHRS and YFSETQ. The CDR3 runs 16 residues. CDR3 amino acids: CASSRQTGSSYNEQFF. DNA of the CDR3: TGCGCCAGCAGCCGCCAAACAGGGAGCTCCTACAATGAGCAGTTCTTC.

CDR3 DNA sequence: TGTGCCAGCAGTTTTTATACCTCCGGGACAGGGGTGTCGACCCAGTACTTC. Its protein product is CASSFYTSGTGVSTQYF. This chain joins TRBV28 and TRBJ2-5, with 10 positions matching TRBD1. V shed 3 bases and J 7 bases; nucleotides not matched to a gene: 14. Germline lookup yields CDR1 MDHEN and CDR2 SYDVKM. CDR3 length: 17 amino acids.

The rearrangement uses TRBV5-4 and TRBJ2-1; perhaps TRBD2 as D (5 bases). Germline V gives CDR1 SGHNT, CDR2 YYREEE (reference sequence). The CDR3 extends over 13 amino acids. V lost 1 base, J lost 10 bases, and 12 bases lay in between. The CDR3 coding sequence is TGTGCCAGCAGCTTGAACCTCCCGGGGGAGCAGTTCTTC. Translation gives CASSLNLPGEQFF.

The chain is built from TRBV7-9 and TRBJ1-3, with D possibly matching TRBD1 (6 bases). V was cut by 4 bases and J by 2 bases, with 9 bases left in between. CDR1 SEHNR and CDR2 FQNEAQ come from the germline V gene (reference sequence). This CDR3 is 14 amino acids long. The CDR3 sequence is CASSSGQPGNTIYF. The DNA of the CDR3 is TGTGCCAGCAGCTCAGGACAGCCTGGAAACACCATATATTTT.

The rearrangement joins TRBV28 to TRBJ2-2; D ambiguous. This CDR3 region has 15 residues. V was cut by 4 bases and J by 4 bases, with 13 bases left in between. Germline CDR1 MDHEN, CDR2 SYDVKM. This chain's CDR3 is CASSSHVRPTGELFF. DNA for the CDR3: TGTGCCAGCAGTTCTCATGTTAGGCCCACCGGGGAGCTGTTTTTT.

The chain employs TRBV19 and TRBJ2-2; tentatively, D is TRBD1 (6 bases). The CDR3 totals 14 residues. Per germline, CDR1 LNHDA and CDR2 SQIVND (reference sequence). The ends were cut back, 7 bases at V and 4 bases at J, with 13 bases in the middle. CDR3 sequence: CASTFQGLTGELFF. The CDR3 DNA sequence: TGTGCCAGTACCTTCCAGGGGCTCACCGGGGAGCTGTTTTTT.

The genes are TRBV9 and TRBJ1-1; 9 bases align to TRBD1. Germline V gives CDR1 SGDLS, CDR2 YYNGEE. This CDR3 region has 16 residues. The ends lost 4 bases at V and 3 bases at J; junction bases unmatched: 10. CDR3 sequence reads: CASSPRDRARDTEAFF. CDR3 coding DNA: TGTGCCAGCAGCCCCCGGGACAGGGCCAGGGACACTGAAGCTTTCTTT.

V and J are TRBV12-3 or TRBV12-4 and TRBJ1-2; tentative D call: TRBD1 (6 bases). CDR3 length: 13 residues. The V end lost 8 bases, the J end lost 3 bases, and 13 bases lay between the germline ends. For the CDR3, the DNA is TGTGCCAGCCGGGGGGGGCGTGACTATGGCTACACCTTC. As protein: CASRGGRDYGYTF.

The CDR3 here is CASSLVGATGSRETQYF. The CDR3 DNA is TGTGCCAGCAGCTTAGTAGGAGCCACAGGGTCTCGGGAGACCCAGTACTTC. The chain joins TRBV7-9 to TRBJ2-5, with D tentatively TRBD1 (6 bases). The V gene lost 1 base and the J gene lost 5 bases, with 20 bases spanning the gap. The CDR3 covers 17 residues. CDR1 is SEHNR and CDR2 is FQNEAQ in the germline V gene (reference sequence).

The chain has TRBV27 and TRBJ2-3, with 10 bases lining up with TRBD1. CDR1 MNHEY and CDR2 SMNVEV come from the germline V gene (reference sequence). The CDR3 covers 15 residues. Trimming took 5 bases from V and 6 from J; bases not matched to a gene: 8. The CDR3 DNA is TGTGCCAGCAGTCCCACGACAGGGGGCGAGGATACGCAGTATTTT. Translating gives CASSPTTGGEDTQYF.

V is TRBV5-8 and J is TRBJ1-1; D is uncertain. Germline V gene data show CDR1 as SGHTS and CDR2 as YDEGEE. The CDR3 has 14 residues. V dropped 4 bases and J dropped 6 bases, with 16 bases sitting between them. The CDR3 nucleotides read TGTGCCAGCAGCCCTACTTTATTTAGTTCTGAAGCTTTCTTT. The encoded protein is CASSPTLFSSEAFF.

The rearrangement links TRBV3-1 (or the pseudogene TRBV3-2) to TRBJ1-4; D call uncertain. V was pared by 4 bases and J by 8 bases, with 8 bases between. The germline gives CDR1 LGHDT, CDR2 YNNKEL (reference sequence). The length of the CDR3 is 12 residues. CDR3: CASSLLGEKLFF. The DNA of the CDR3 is TGTGCCAGCAGCCTCTTGGGGGAAAAACTGTTTTTT.

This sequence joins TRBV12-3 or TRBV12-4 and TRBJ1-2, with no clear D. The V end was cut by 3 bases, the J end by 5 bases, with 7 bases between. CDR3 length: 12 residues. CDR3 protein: CASSLGMYGYTF. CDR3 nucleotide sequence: TGTGCCAGCAGTTTGGGGATGTATGGCTACACCTTC.

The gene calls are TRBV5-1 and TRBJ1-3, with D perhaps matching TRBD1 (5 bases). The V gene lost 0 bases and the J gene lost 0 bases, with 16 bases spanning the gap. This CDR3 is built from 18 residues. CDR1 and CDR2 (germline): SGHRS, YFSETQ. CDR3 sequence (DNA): TGCGCCAGCAGCTTGGGGGGCCCACGCAGCGACTCTGGAAACACCATATATTTT. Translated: CASSLGGPRSDSGNTIYF.

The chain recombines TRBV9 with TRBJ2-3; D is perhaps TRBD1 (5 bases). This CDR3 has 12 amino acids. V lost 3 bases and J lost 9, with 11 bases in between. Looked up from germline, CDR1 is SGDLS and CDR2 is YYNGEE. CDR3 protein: CASSADSVTQYF. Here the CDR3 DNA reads TGTGCCAGCAGCGCCGACAGTGTGACGCAGTATTTT. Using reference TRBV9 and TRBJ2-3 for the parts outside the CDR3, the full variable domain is DSGVTQTPKHLITATGQRVTLRCSPRSGDLSVYWYQQSLDQGLQFLIQYYNGEERAKGNILERFSAQQFPDLHSELNLSSLELGDSALYFCASSADSVTQYFGPGTRLTVL.

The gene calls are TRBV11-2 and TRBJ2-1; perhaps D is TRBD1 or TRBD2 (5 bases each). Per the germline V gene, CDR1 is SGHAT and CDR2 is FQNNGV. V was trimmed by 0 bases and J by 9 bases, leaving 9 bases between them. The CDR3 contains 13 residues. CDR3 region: CASSLDRGVEQFF. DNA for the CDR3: TGTGCCAGCAGCTTAGATAGAGGGGTTGAGCAGTTCTTC.

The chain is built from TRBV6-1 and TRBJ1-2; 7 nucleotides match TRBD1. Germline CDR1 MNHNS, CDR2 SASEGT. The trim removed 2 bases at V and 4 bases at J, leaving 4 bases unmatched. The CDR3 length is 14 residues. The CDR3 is CASSEPDRAYGYTF. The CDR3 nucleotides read TGTGCCAGCAGTGAACCCGACAGGGCCTATGGCTACACCTTC.

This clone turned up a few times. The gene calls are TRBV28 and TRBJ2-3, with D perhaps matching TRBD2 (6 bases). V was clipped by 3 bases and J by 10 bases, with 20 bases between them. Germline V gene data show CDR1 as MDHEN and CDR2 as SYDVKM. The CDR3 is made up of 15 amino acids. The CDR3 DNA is TGTGCCAGCAGTTTGTTCGGGGTGCGGGGAATGGCGCAGTATTTT. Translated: CASSLFGVRGMAQYF.

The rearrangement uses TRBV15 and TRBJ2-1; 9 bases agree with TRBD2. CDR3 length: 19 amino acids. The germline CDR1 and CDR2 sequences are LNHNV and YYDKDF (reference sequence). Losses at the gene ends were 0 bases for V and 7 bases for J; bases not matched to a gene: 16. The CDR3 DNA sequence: TGTGCCACCAGCAGAGATCTCTCTAGCGGGGCCCGTGGGTGGAATGAGCAGTTCTTC. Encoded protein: CATSRDLSSGARGWNEQFF.